What follows are 29 T cell receptor beta chains derived from one specimen sequenced in a study of identical twins. TCRdb analysed the 5' RACE reads with MiXCR anew, one entry per CDR3 protein. The table includes 450,000 to 650,000 distinct CDR3 sequences, just under 10% detected once. The data were also submitted as part of a second study, on yellow fever vaccine responses in identical twins.

Source material: PBMCs. The receptors were sampled from a young woman in good health.

In its sample, this clonotype was seen many times. This chain connects TRBV4-3 to TRBJ2-1, with 11 bases that match TRBD2. V shed 5 bases and J 4 bases; nucleotides not matched to a gene: 10. The CDR3 is 17 residues long. Germline-derived CDR1 and CDR2 are LGHNA and YSLEER. The CDR3 DNA follows: TGCGCCAGCAGCACCCGACTAGCGGGGATAGGATACAATGAGCAGTTCTTC. Translation: CASSTRLAGIGYNEQFF.

This clonotype showed up just a few times. The chain recombines TRBV5-1 with TRBJ2-7; D gene unclear. Trimming cost V 4 bases and J 5 bases, with 13 bases left between them. The CDR3 covers 13 residues. Looked up from germline, CDR1 is SGHRS and CDR2 is YFSETQ. The DNA of the CDR3 is TGCGCCAGCAGCGGCAGATTAGGCGACGAGCAGTACTTC. Translated: CASSGRLGDEQYF. Full variable domain (missing parts from reference TRBV5-1 and TRBJ2-7): KAGVTQTPRYLIKTRGQQVTLSCSPISGHRSVSWYQQTPGQGLQFLFEYFSETQRNKGNFPGRFSGRQFSNSRSEMNVSTLELGDSALYLCASSGRLGDEQYFGPGTRLTVT.

The chain has TRBV19 and TRBJ2-5; 11 bases are a match to TRBD1. Trimming removed 1 base from V and 5 bases from J; junction bases left unmatched: 6. The CDR3 has 16 residues. Germline assignment: CDR1 LNHDA and CDR2 SQIVND (reference sequence). The CDR3 DNA reads as TGTGCCAGTAGTATAGGATGGACAGGGGGCGACGAGACCCAGTACTTC. Translation: CASSIGWTGGDETQYF.

The genes are TRBV11-2 and TRBJ2-6; TRBD1 matches 8 bases. The V gene end was trimmed by 2 bases and the J gene end by 2 bases; junction bases not matched to a gene: 5. This CDR3 has 17 amino acids. The germline V gene has CDR1 SGHAT and CDR2 FQNNGV. CDR3 nucleotide sequence: TGTGCCAGCAGCTTATTAAGGACAGGGACTGGGGCCAACGTCCTGACTTTC. Amino acids: CASSLLRTGTGANVLTF.

This clonotype came up many times. The chain is built from TRBV6-1 and TRBJ2-7, with unresolved D. Between the trimmed V and J ends, which lost 2 bases and 3 bases, there was a span of 14 bases. CDR1 MNHNS and CDR2 SASEGT come from the germline V gene. The CDR3 totals 15 residues. The CDR3 loop is CASSEIADAVYEQYF. The CDR3 nucleotides read TGTGCCAGCAGTGAAATTGCGGATGCGGTCTACGAGCAGTACTTC.

The V and J genes are TRBV19 and TRBJ2-3; weak D call: TRBD2 (6 bases). The V end lost 4 bases, the J end lost 7 bases, and 15 bases lay between the germline ends. CDR1 and CDR2 from the germline V gene are LNHDA and SQIVND (reference sequence). CDR3 length: 14 residues. The CDR3 is CASSTGLDLYTQYF. The CDR3 DNA sequence: TGTGCCAGTAGTACGGGACTGGATCTGTATACGCAGTATTTT.

This clonotype was seen only a few times. V gene TRBV28 combines with J gene TRBJ1-2, with 10 bases fitting TRBD1. The germline V gene encodes CDR1 MDHEN and CDR2 SYDVKM. V was pared by 7 bases and J by 7 bases, with 9 bases of the junction left unmatched. This CDR3 region has 14 residues. The CDR3 nucleotides are TGTGCCAGCATCCGGGACAGGGGCATTGGTGGCTACACCTTC. It specifies CASIRDRGIGGYTF.

This clonotype showed up many times. The chain recombines TRBV4-2 with TRBJ2-5, with D possibly TRBD1 on 6 matching bases. V was shortened by 0 bases and J by 4 bases, with 18 bases between the two germline ends. CDR1 and CDR2 (germline): LGHNA, YNFKEQ. CDR3 length equals 17 residues. The CDR3: CASSQDPMGARGETQYF. The CDR3 region has the DNA TGTGCCAGCAGCCAAGATCCTATGGGGGCCAGGGGAGAGACCCAGTACTTC.

This clonotype was observed at least ten times. V and J are TRBV6-1 and TRBJ2-3; 9 nucleotides agree with TRBD1. The CDR3 consists of 15 residues. Germline V gene sequence: CDR1 MNHNS, CDR2 SASEGT. J was trimmed by 0 bases and V by 5 bases; bases with no gene match: 3. The chain's CDR3 is CASSRDRDSTDTQYF. CDR3 DNA: TGTGCCAGCAGTCGGGACAGGGATAGCACAGATACGCAGTATTTT.

The V and J genes are TRBV29-1 and TRBJ2-1; the match to TRBD2 covers 8 bases. This CDR3 has 13 residues. Germline assignment: CDR1 SQVTM and CDR2 ANQGSEA. V lost 2 bases to trimming and J lost 10 bases; unmatched junction nucleotides: 7. CDR3 loop: CSVEWYGGGEQFF. For the CDR3, the DNA is TGCAGCGTTGAATGGTATGGCGGGGGGGAGCAGTTCTTC.

The chain combines TRBV7-9 with TRBJ2-7, with D perhaps TRBD1 or TRBD2 (7 bases each). This CDR3 comprises 15 residues. Trimming left V 5 bases short and J 3 bases short, with 17 bases between. The germline gives CDR1 SEHNR, CDR2 FQNEAQ (reference sequence). DNA for the CDR3: TGTGCCAGCAGCCGATCCGGGGGGACAGACTACGAGCAGTACTTC. Amino acids: CASSRSGGTDYEQYF.

J is TRBJ2-5 and V is TRBV10-3; D call uncertain. V was clipped by 5 bases and J by 5 bases, with 6 bases between them. Germline V gene sequence: CDR1 ENHRY, CDR2 SYGVKD. The CDR3 runs 11 residues. The DNA for the CDR3 is TGTGCCATCAGTTCCAGTGAGACCCAGTACTTC. Amino acid sequence: CAISSSETQYF.

The chain links TRBV7-9 to TRBJ2-1; D is perhaps TRBD1 (7 bases). Germline CDR1 reads SEHNR; CDR2 reads FQNEAQ (reference sequence). V dropped 5 bases and J dropped 1 base, with 15 bases sitting between them. The CDR3 consists of 16 residues. The CDR3 nucleotides are TGTGCCAGCAGCGCTACCCAGGGGGGATCCTACAATGAGCAGTTCTTC. Protein product: CASSATQGGSYNEQFF.

This clonotype was counted ten times or more. This chain links TRBV6-1 with TRBJ2-3; 9 nucleotides line up with TRBD2. The CDR3 extends over 15 amino acids. Looked up from germline, CDR1 is MNHNS and CDR2 is SASEGT. The J segment lost 3 bases and the V segment lost 7 bases, leaving 8 bases of the junction unmatched. DNA for the CDR3: TGTGCCAGCACGGCGCTAGCGGGAAATACAGATACGCAGTATTTT. This gives the protein CASTALAGNTDTQYF.

This clonotype came up a few times. The chain carries TRBV5-6 and TRBJ2-3; 8 nucleotides match TRBD1. The CDR3 extends over 15 amino acids. With 0 bases clipped from V and 4 bases from J, the junction kept 4 bases outside the gene matches. Germline V gives CDR1 SGHDT, CDR2 YYEEEE. The CDR3 DNA reads TGTGCCAGCAGCTTGGATGAGGGACAGGCAGATACGCAGTATTTT. Protein sequence: CASSLDEGQADTQYF.

This chain connects TRBV6-1 to TRBJ2-4, with D possibly being TRBD1 (7 bases). Germline CDR1 MNHNS, CDR2 SASEGT. The CDR3 spans 16 residues. The ends were cut back, 6 bases at V and 6 bases at J, with 21 bases in the middle. The DNA of the CDR3 is TGTGCCAGCAGATCAGGGGGGCTAGCCGGGGGAAACATTCAGTACTTC. Translated, it gives CASRSGGLAGGNIQYF.

This clonotype was detected ten times or more. This sequence joins TRBV12-3 or TRBV12-4 and TRBJ2-7; D is uncertain. V was trimmed by 6 bases and J by 6 bases, leaving 9 bases between them. This CDR3 is 11 amino acids long. CDR3 sequence reads: CASSQNFEQYF. The CDR3 DNA reads as TGTGCCAGCAGCCAAAACTTCGAGCAGTACTTC.

This clonotype was counted many times. The rearrangement uses TRBV29-1 and TRBJ2-1; D gene unclear. The CDR3 spans 14 residues. V dropped 1 base and J dropped 6 bases, with 13 bases sitting between them. Germline CDR1 SQVTM, CDR2 ANQGSEA. CDR3 bases: TGCAGCGTTGAAGGGGTCGATCTCGGCAATGAGCAGTTCTTC. The encoded protein is CSVEGVDLGNEQFF.

Only a few counts were recorded for this clonotype. This rearrangement joins TRBV20-1 to TRBJ2-7; TRBD2 aligns across 8 bases. Looked up from germline, CDR1 is DFQATT and CDR2 is SNEGSKA (reference sequence). There are 15 residues in the CDR3. V gave up 5 bases and J gave up 0 bases; unmatched junction bases: 9. The CDR3 DNA reads TGCAGTGCTGGGGACCTAGCGGGCACCTCCTACGAGCAGTACTTC. It codes for CSAGDLAGTSYEQYF.

This clonotype was seen only a few times. This chain links TRBV5-1 with TRBJ2-7; D not resolved. CDR3 length: 13 residues. V was pared by 2 bases and J by 1 base, with 7 bases between. CDR1 is SGHRS and CDR2 is YFSETQ in the germline V gene. The DNA of the CDR3 is TGCGCCAGCAGCTTCAAAACATCCTACGAGCAGTACTTC. This sequence encodes CASSFKTSYEQYF.

V and J are TRBV20-1 and TRBJ2-4; 11 bases map to TRBD1. Germline V lookup: CDR1 DFQATT, CDR2 SNEGSKA (reference sequence). This CDR3 contains 16 residues. V lost 6 bases to trimming and J lost 0 bases; unmatched junction nucleotides: 7. DNA for the CDR3: TGCAGTGCGGGTGGACAGGGGGCATCAGCCAAAAACATTCAGTACTTC. Translation: CSAGGQGASAKNIQYF.

This clonotype came up many times. Written as DNA, the CDR3 is TGCGCCAGCAGCCCATTGGAGGGATTGGAAGATACGCAGTATTTT. Translation: CASSPLEGLEDTQYF. The J gene is TRBJ2-3, the V gene TRBV5-1, with D tentatively TRBD2 (6 bases). V was cut by 4 bases and J by 5 bases, with 17 bases left in between. The V gene's germline CDR1 is SGHRS and CDR2 YFSETQ. The CDR3 spans 15 residues.

This clonotype was picked up many times. The rearrangement joins TRBV5-6 to TRBJ2-7; no reliable D call. Looked up from germline, CDR1 is SGHDT and CDR2 is YYEEEE. The CDR3 is made up of 15 amino acids. Trimming cost V 2 bases and J 0 bases, with 12 bases left between them. The CDR3 region is CASSFMGGSSYEQYF. The CDR3 DNA reads TGTGCCAGCAGCTTCATGGGTGGCAGCTCCTACGAGCAGTACTTC.

The chain couples TRBV5-6 to TRBJ2-3; 8 bases fit TRBD1. The CDR3 spans 16 residues. Losses at the gene ends were 3 bases for V and 3 bases for J; bases not matched to a gene: 9. The germline CDR1 and CDR2 sequences are SGHDT and YYEEEE. Here the CDR3 DNA reads TGTGCCAGCAGCTCCGGCGCAGGGGGCGCGACAGATACGCAGTATTTT. It translates to CASSSGAGGATDTQYF.

This clonotype has just a few counts. V and J are TRBV7-8 and TRBJ2-1; 9 nucleotides agree with TRBD2. The CDR3 is 19 amino acids. The ends lost 5 bases at V and 4 bases at J; junction bases unmatched: 18. Looked up from germline, CDR1 is SGHVS and CDR2 is FQNEAQ. The CDR3 region is CASSQFATGGGDSYNEQFF. The CDR3, as DNA: TGTGCCAGCAGCCAATTTGCGACTGGCGGGGGGGACTCATACAATGAGCAGTTCTTC.

This clonotype was recorded a few times. As DNA, the CDR3 is TGTGCCAGCAGCGTGGGGGGGACCTACGACCCCTACGAGCAGTACTTC. This gives the protein CASSVGGTYDPYEQYF. The chain employs TRBV9 and TRBJ2-7, with 7 bases that match TRBD2. Germline V gives CDR1 SGDLS, CDR2 YYNGEE. The CDR3 covers 16 residues. The V segment lost 2 bases and the J segment 2 bases; nucleotides outside the gene matches: 10.

This clonotype has only a few counts. The chain links TRBV6-2 or TRBV6-3 to TRBJ2-7; 7 bases line up with TRBD1. The V gene end was trimmed by 7 bases and the J gene end by 3 bases; junction bases not matched to a gene: 9. This CDR3 region has 14 residues. Germline CDR1 reads MNHEY; CDR2 reads SVGEGT. CDR3 sequence (DNA): TGTGCCAGCATTACAGGGGACAAGCTCTACGAGCAGTACTTC. Encoded protein: CASITGDKLYEQYF.

The chain carries TRBV5-1 and TRBJ1-6; D unclear. Trimming cost V 4 bases and J 0 bases, with 8 bases left between them. Germline assignment: CDR1 SGHRS and CDR2 YFSETQ. The length of the CDR3 is 15 residues. CDR3 sequence: CASSAGSSYNSPLHF. CDR3 bases: TGCGCCAGCAGCGCCGGAAGCTCCTATAATTCACCCCTCCACTTT.

This clonotype was seen ten or more times. The chain recombines TRBV7-9 with TRBJ1-5, with D possibly matching TRBD1 (6 bases). V was cut by 2 bases and J by 2 bases, with 16 bases left in between. CDR3 length: 17 amino acids. Germline values: CDR1 SEHNR, CDR2 FQNEAQ (reference sequence). CDR3 residues: CASSLTTTGQGNQPQHF. The CDR3 bases are TGTGCCAGCAGCTTAACGACAACAGGGCAAGGCAATCAGCCCCAGCATTTT.